Listed here is a single TCR beta chain. V dropped 1 base and J dropped 1 base, with 13 bases sitting between them. The CDR3 runs 16 residues. The germline CDR1 and CDR2 sequences are SGHTA and FQGNSA. Profiled with immunoSEQ multiplex PCR; TCRdb holds only in-frame clones, not every one. This table has hundreds of thousands of clones, about 98% appearing once. Naivety among CD8 cells was defined by CD45RO negativity and positive CCR7 selection, thereby excluding terminally differentiated effector memory CD45RA+ cells. This entry is derived from a study of shared clonotypes between healthy human individuals.

Specimen: naive CD8+ T cells sorted from blood. The chain uses TRBV7-2 and TRBJ2-5; D may be TRBD1 (6 bases). The sequence was obtained from a man aged 25-45 years in good health. CDR3 sequence: CASSLVPGATQETQYF. The CDR3 nucleotides read TGTGCCAGCAGCTTAGTACCAGGGGCTACCCAAGAGACCCAGTACTTC.